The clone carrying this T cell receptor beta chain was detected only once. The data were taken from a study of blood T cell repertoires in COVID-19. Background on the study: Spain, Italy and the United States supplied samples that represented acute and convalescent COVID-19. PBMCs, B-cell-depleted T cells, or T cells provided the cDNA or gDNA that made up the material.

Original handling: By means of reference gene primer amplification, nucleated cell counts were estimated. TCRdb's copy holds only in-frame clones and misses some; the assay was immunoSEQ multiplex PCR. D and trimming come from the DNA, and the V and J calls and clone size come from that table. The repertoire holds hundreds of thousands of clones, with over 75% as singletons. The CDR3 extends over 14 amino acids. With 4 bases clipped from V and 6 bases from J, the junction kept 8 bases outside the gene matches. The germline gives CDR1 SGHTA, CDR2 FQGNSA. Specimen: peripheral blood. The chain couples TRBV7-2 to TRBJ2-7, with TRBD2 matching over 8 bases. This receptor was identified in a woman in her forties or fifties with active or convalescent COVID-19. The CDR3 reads CASSWGLESGEQYF. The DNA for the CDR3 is TGTGCCAGCAGCTGGGGACTAGAAAGCGGCGAGCAGTACTTC.